A selection of T cell receptor beta chains follows, all from one sample in a study of T cell responses to AZD1222 COVID-19 vaccine. Measured with immunoSEQ multiplex PCR; TCRdb has only the in-frame clones, and not every one. Of approximately 50,000 clones listed, approximately 88% were seen once; the top ten hold roughly 14%. The sample was peripheral blood, taken on day 0 of AZD1222 vaccination. The receptors originated from an adult in good health. Both conserved end residues are part of each CDR3.

j_call | v_call | cdr3_aa
TRBJ2-5 | TRBV2 | CASSETSVETQYF
TRBJ1-5 | TRBV30 | CAWSNFSGQPQHF
TRBJ1-6 | TRBV30 | CAWSQGRDSPLHF
TRBJ1-1 | TRBV28 | CASYLRDRVQAFF
TRBJ1-5 | TRBV28 | CASSSGKGYQPQHF
TRBJ2-2 | TRBV7-9 | CASSLGEWYTGELFF
TRBJ1-5 | TRBV30 | CAWNSGTQNQPQHF
TRBJ1-2 | TRBV15 | CATSRDAGGYGYTF
TRBJ1-3 | TRBV5-1 | CASSLNPGQGGNTIYF
TRBJ2-1 | TRBV5-6 | CASSRREGDEQFF
TRBJ2-3 | TRBV29-1 | CSVDKTRGTDTQYF
TRBJ2-1 | TRBV5-5 | CASSLDQDLAGPYNEQFF
TRBJ2-7 | TRBV5-5 | CASSSVRGQGQPLSYEQYF
TRBJ2-5 | TRBV11-1 | CASSSRTERQETQYF
TRBJ1-4 | TRBV6-1 | CASSERVGTGNEKLFF
TRBJ1-2 | TRBV20-1 | CSAGISYGYTF
TRBJ2-1 | TRBV7-8 | CASSRGTFSYNEQFF
TRBJ2-1 | TRBV9 | CASSVLAENNEQFF
TRBJ1-2 | TRBV11-2 | CASSLEGSGTLRGYTF
TRBJ2-3 | TRBV13 | CASRTSGRLSTDTQYF
TRBJ1-2 | TRBV6-5 | CASSYPGQGLEGYTF
TRBJ1-4 | TRBV7-3 | CASSSGQGNEKLFF
TRBJ1-1 | TRBV30 | CAWSIGQGVSEAFF
TRBJ2-3 | TRBV6-5 | CASSYRGSTDTQYF
TRBJ2-3 | TRBV7-9 | CASSSGSGVTDTQYF
TRBJ1-2 | TRBV21-1 | CASASVNYGYTF
TRBJ2-5 | TRBV7-9 | CASSLGAGSYQETQYF
TRBJ2-7 | TRBV6-5 | CASSTGFSYEQYF
TRBJ2-1 | TRBV11-3 | CASSLTSGSLNEQFF
TRBJ2-7 | TRBV7-7 | CASSLEPGLAGYEQYF
TRBJ2-3 | TRBV7-3 | CASSFQPKDTQYF
TRBJ2-3 | TRBV19 | CASRRTSGSSDTQYF
TRBJ2-2 | TRBV11-2 | CASSLEIAGGRNGELFF
TRBJ1-2 | TRBV6-1 | CASSDGLGRSYGYTF
TRBJ1-5 | TRBV7-9 | CASSSTDWEPQHF